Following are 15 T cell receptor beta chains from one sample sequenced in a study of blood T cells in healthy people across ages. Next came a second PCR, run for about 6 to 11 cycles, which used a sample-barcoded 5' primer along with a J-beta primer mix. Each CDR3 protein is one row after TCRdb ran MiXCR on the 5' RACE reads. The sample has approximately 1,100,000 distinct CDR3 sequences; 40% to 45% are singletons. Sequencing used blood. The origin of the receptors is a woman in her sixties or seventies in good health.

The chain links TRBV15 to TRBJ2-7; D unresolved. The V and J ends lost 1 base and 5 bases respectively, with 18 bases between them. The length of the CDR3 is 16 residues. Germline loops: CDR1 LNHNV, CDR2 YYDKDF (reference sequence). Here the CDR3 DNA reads TGTGCCACCAGCAGAGTAGGACGACATCAGATCCACGAGCAGTACTTC. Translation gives CATSRVGRHQIHEQYF.

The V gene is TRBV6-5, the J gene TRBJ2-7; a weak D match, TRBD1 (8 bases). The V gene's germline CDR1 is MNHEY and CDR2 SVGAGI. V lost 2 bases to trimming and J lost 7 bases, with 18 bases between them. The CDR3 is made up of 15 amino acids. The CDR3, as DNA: TGTGCCAGCAGTTACCGCGGACAGGGAGGGATTGAGCAGTACTTC. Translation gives CASSYRGQGGIEQYF.

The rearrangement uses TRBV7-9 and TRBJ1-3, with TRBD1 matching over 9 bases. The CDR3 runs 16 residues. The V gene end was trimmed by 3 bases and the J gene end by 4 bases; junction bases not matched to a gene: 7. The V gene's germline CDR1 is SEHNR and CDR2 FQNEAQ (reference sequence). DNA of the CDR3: TGTGCCAGCAGCTTTTACCGGGACAGGGCGGGAAACACCATATATTTT. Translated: CASSFYRDRAGNTIYF.

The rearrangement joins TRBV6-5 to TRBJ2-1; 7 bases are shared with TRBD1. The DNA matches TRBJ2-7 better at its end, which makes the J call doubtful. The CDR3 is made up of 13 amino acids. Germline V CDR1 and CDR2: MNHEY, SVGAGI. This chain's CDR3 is CASSRNRGYEQYF. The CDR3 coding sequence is TGTGCCAGCAGTCGAAACAGGGGCTACGAGCAGTACTTC.

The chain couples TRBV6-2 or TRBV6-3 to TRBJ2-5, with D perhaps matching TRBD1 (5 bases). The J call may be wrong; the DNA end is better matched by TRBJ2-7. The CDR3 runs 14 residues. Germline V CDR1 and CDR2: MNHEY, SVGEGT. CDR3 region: CASSYSQGGNEQYF. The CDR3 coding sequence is TGTGCCAGCAGTTACAGCCAGGGTGGGAACGAGCAGTACTTC.

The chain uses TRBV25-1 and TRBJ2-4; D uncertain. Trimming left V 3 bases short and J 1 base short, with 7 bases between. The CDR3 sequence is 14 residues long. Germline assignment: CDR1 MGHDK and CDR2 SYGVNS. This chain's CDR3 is CASSEHGAKNIQYF. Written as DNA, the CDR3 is TGTGCCAGCAGTGAGCACGGGGCCAAAAACATTCAGTACTTC.

The CDR3 DNA sequence: TGTGCCAGCAGTGAAAGGAGTATAGGGGGGTACACAGATACGCAGTATTTT. Amino acid sequence: CASSERSIGGYTDTQYF. This chain uses TRBV2 with TRBJ2-3, with D possibly called TRBD1 or TRBD2 (6 bases each). With 2 bases removed from V and 2 bases from J, the gap between germline ends came to 17 bases. This CDR3 is built from 17 residues. CDR1 SNHLY and CDR2 FYNNEI come from the germline V gene.

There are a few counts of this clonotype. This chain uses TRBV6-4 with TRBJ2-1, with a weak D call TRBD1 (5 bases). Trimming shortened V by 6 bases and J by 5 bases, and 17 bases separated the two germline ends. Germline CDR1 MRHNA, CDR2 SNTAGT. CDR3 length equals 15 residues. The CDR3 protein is CASSLEGGANNEQFF. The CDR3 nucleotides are TGTGCCAGCAGCCTTGAAGGTGGGGCTAACAATGAGCAGTTCTTC.

CDR3 sequence reads: CASAPGGAPSYEQYF. The CDR3 DNA follows: TGCGCCAGCGCTCCTGGAGGGGCGCCGTCCTACGAGCAGTACTTC. V and J are TRBV5-1 and TRBJ2-7, with D possibly being TRBD2 (6 bases). Germline-derived CDR1 and CDR2 are SGHRS and YFSETQ. CDR3 size: 15 residues. The V and J ends lost 7 bases and 1 base respectively, with 18 bases between them.

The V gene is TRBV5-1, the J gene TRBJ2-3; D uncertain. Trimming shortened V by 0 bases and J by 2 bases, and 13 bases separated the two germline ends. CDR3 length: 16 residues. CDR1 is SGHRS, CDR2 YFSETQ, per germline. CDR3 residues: CASSLETPRPTDTQYF. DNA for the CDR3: TGCGCCAGCAGCTTGGAAACTCCGCGCCCCACAGATACGCAGTATTTT.

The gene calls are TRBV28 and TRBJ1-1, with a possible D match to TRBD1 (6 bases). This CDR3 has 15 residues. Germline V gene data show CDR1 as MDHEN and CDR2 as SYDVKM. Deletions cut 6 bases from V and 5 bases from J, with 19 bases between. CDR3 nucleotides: TGTGCCAGCAGGGTACAGGGTTACCCGGGAACTGAAGCTTTCTTT. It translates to CASRVQGYPGTEAFF.

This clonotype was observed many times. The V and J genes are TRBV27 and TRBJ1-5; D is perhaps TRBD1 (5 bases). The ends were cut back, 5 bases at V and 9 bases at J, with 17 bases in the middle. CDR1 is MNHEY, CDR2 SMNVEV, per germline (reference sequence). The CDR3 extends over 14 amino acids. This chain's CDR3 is CASSLRDVNGPQHF. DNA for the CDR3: TGTGCCAGCAGTCTTCGGGACGTAAATGGGCCCCAGCATTTT.

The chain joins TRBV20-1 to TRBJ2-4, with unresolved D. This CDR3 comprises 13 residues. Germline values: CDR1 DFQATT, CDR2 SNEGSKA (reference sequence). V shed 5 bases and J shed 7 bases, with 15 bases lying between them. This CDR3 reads CSARTSPRNIQYF. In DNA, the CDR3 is TGCAGTGCTCGTACATCTCCCAGGAACATTCAGTACTTC.

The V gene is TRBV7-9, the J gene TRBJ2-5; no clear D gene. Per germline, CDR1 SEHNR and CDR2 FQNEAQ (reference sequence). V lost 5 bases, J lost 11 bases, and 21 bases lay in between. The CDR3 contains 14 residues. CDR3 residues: CASSPARLGNEQYF. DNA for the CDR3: TGTGCCAGCAGCCCGGCACGGTTGGGGAATGAGCAGTACTTC. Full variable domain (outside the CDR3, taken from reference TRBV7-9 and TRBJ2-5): DTGVSQNPRHKITKRGQNVTFRCDPISEHNRLYWYRQTLGQGPEFLTYFQNEAQLEKSRLLSDRFSAERPKGSFSTLEIQRTEQGDSAMYLCASSPARLGNEQYFGPGTRLLVL.

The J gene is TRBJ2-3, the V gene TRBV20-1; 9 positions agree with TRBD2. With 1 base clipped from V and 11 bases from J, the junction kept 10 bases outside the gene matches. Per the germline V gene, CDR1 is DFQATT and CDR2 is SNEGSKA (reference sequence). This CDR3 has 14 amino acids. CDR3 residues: CSARARREGPMQYF. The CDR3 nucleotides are TGCAGTGCTAGAGCCCGGCGGGAGGGCCCTATGCAGTATTTT.